This paragraph covers one TCR beta chain sequence. Germline loops: CDR1 SGHNT, CDR2 YENEEA. J lost 1 base, V lost 3 bases, and 4 bases had no gene match. This CDR3 has 16 residues. Libraries were prepared by immunoSEQ multiplex PCR; TCRdb keeps only in-frame clonotypes and omits some of them. Of approximately 2,300,000 clones in the sample, less than 95% are singletons; the top ten hold 0.3% to 0.45%. This sample was included in a study of shared clonotypes between healthy human individuals. Input material: naive CD4+ T cells from PBMCs. Sample subset: CD45RA+ positively selected. The sequence was collected from a man younger than 30 in good health. Some clones in this sample may be carry-over from other donors' samples. The chain employs TRBV11-3 and TRBJ2-1, with 9 bases identical to TRBD2. CDR3 DNA sequence: TGTGCCAGCAGCTTGGAGACTAGCGGATCCTACAATGAGCAGTTCTTC. Translating it yields CASSLETSGSYNEQFF. Full variable domain (rest looked up from reference TRBV11-3 and TRBJ2-1): EAGVVQSPRYKIIEKKQPVAFWCNPISGHNTLYWYLQNLGQGPELLIRYENEEAVDDSQLPKDRFSAERLKGVDSTLKIQPAELGDSAVYLCASSLETSGSYNEQFFGPGTRLTVL.